This T cell receptor (beta chain) was profiled in a study of blood T cells in healthy people across ages. This clonotype was seen only once. A J-beta primer mix and a sample-barcoded 5' primer were used in a second PCR of roughly 7 to 12 cycles. A single record per CDR3 protein comes from TCRdb applying MiXCR to the 5' RACE reads. Of some 760,000 distinct CDR3 sequences in the sample, roughly 25% are singletons; the top ten hold more than 3%. The CDR3 runs to 14 residues. CDR1 KGHSH and CDR2 LQKENI come from the germline V gene. Trimming cost V 3 bases and J 7 bases; bases outside gene matches: 8. These data were also reused for a study on T cells of mothers and their children.

The chain links TRBV18 to TRBJ2-7; 8 bases line up with TRBD1. The TCR originated in a boy between 5 and 17 years old in good health. Material for sequencing was blood. The chain's CDR3 is CASSPPDRGGEQYF. In DNA, the CDR3 is TGTGCCAGCTCACCCCCTGACAGGGGCGGGGAGCAGTACTTC.